The following is a T cell receptor beta chain sequence with its context. Its antigen is unknown. This record comes from a study of T cell responses to AZD1222 COVID-19 vaccine. Study-wide results and limits: Rises in breadth and depth of Spike-specific TCRs came after two AZD1222 doses. Regions 160-218 and 743-854 dominated among vaccine-associated CD4 TCRs spanning spike. Nearly half of spike-specific TCRs reportedly target unmutated variant regions. Donors, mostly white British, included more females; clonal diversity was possibly underestimated.

The table came from immunoSEQ multiplex PCR; TCRdb's copy has only in-frame clones and leaves some out. The sample holds 120,000 or so clones, roughly nine tenths seen once. Unmatched junction bases numbered 5, after V lost 2 bases and J lost 5 bases. The length of the CDR3 is 13 residues. Germline CDR1 is GTSNPN and CDR2 is SVGIG (reference sequence). J is TRBJ1-1 and V is TRBV30; 7 positions match TRBD1. The sequenced sample was peripheral blood, obtained on day 0 of AZD1222 vaccination. The clonotype comes from an adult in good health. The CDR3 region has the DNA TGTGCCTGGAGTAGGGGGCCGGTGACTGAAGCTTTCTTT. Its protein product is CAWSRGPVTEAFF.